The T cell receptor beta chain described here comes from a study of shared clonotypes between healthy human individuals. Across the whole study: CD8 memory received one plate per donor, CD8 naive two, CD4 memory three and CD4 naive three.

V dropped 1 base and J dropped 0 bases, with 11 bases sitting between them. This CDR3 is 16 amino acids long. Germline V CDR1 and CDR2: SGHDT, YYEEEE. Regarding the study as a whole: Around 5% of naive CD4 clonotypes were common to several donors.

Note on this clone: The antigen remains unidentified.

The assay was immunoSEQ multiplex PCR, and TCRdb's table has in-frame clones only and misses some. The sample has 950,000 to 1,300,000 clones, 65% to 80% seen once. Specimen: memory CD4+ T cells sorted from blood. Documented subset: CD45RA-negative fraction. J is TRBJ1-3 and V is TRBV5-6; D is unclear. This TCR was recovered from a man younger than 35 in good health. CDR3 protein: CASSLRSRDSGNTIYF. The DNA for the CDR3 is TGTGCCAGCAGCTTGAGGTCGAGGGACTCTGGAAACACCATATATTTT.